This T cell receptor beta chain was identified during a study of T cell changes during pregnancy in multiple sclerosis (dated by TCRdb to the late 2010s). With respect to the entire study: The study looked at changes in the T cell repertoire across pregnancy in women with multiple sclerosis.

Of note for this clone: The antigen this receptor binds is unknown. One base away there is no much larger clone; base qualities are not given.

The library came from the immunoSEQ multiplex PCR assay. In TCRdb, the immuneACCESS table is reduced to in-frame sequences with V and J assigned. These tables do not hold every clone; where another copy was compared, an unresolved V gene accounts for under half, and the others remain unexplained. Present in this sample are some 83,000 clones, about 91% of which were seen just once. Around 3.3% of the sample is held by the ten biggest clonotypes. From its cysteine to its phenylalanine, the CDR3 spans 16 amino acids. Kept here is only the CDR3 DNA, which spans 48 bases and is read in frame from base 1. The CDR1 and CDR2 encoded by the germline V gene are SGDLS and YYNGEE. Ends trimmed: V by 0 bases, J by 3 bases; bases unmatched to a gene: 9.

The chain employs TRBV9 and TRBJ2-7, with 7 middle bases fitting TRBD2. The receptor's source is a female donor in good health, serving as a control in a pregnancy study. Some clones in this sample may be carry-over from other donors' samples. Sequenced here: PBMCs, sampled in the first trimester of pregnancy. DNA sequence: TGTGCCAGCAGCGTAGGTTCTGGGACTACCAGCTACGAGCAGTACTTC. Its protein reads: CASSVGSGTTSYEQYF. Reference TRBV9 and TRBJ2-7 genes cover what lies past the CDR3, so the full variable domain is DSGVTQTPKHLITATGQRVTLRCSPRSGDLSVYWYQQSLDQGLQFLIQYYNGEERAKGNILERFSAQQFPDLHSELNLSSLELGDSALYFCASSVGSGTTSYEQYFGPGTRLTVT.